This entry is about one TCR beta chain. The antigen is unknown. This entry is derived from a study of T cell responses to AZD1222 COVID-19 vaccine. In the study overall: Second doses were pooled across both intervals (about 4 or about 12 weeks).

Assay used: immunoSEQ multiplex PCR; TCRdb lists only in-frame clones, some missing. Of about 120,000 clones in the sample, roughly nine tenths are singletons; the top ten hold under 4%. Study results and limitations: Baseline seropositives among AZD1222 recipients totaled only 6 or 7. Increased Spike-specific TCR breadth and depth were observed after two AZD1222 doses. Spike regions recognized by vaccine-associated CD4 TCRs spanned the protein, led by 160-218 and 743-854.

The CDR3 runs to 14 residues. Germline V gene lookup returns CDR1 LGHNT and CDR2 FRNRAP. Trimming shortened V by 4 bases and J by 6 bases, and 15 bases separated the two germline ends. Source: peripheral blood, taken on day 0 of AZD1222 vaccination. This chain connects TRBV12-5 to TRBJ1-2; D gene unclear. The source of this sequence is an adult in good health. CDR3 sequence (DNA): TGTGCTAGTGGTTCTTCCGGACGGTCGAATGGCTACACCTTC. Amino acids: CASGSSGRSNGYTF.